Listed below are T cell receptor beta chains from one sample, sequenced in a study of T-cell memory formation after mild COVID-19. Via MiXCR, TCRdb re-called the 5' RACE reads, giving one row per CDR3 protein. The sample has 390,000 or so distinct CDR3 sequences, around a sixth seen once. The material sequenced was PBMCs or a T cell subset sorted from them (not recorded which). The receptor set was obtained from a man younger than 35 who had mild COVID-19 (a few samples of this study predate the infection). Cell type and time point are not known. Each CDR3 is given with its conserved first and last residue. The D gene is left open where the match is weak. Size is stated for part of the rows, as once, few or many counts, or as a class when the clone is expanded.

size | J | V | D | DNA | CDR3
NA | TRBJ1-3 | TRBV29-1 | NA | TGCAGCGCGGACGGGGCAGGCCGCTCTGGAAACACCATATATTTT | CSADGAGRSGNTIYF
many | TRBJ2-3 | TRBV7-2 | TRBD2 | TGTGCCAGCAGCTTAGGCGGTAGCGGGGGGGCAGATACGCAGTATTTT | CASSLGGSGGADTQYF
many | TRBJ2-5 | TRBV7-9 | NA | TGTGCCAGCAGCTTGTCTGGGACGCAAGAGACCCAGTACTTC | CASSLSGTQETQYF
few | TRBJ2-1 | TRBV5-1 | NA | TGCGCCAGCAGCTTGGTGGAGGGGGCAGCGAGTGGGTTTGTTGAGCAGTTCTTC | CASSLVEGAASGFVEQFF
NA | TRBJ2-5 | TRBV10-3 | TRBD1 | TGTGCCATCAGTGAGACAGGGGACCAAGAGACCCAGTACTTC | CAISETGDQETQYF
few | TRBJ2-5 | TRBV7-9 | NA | TGTGCCAGCAGCCCTACCCCGGGCCCATCGGGGGAGACCCAGTACTTC | CASSPTPGPSGETQYF
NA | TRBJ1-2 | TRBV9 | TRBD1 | TGTGCCAGCAGCGACGGGACAGGGCGGTATGGCTACACCTTC | CASSDGTGRYGYTF
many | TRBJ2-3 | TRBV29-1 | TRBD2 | TGCAGCGGGGAGGGATACACAGATACGCAGTATTTT | CSGEGYTDTQYF
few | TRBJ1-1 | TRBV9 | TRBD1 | TGTGCCAGCAGCGCTCTCAGGGACAGGGGCGCTGAAGCTTTCTTT | CASSALRDRGAEAFF
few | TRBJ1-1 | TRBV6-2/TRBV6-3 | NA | TGTGCCAGCAGTTACGCGAGGGGCAGGGCTGAAGCTTTCTTT | CASSYARGRAEAFF
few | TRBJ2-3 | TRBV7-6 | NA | TGTGCCAGCAGGGAAGGGGCGAGCACAGATACGCAGTATTTT | CASREGASTDTQYF
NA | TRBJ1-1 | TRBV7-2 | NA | TGTGCCAGCAGCTTAGTCGGAGGGCTTAGGGCGGCAGGCACTGAAGCTTTCTTT | CASSLVGGLRAAGTEAFF
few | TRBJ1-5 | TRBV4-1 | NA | TGCGCCAGCAGCCAAACAGGGAATCAGCCCCAGCATTTT | CASSQTGNQPQHF
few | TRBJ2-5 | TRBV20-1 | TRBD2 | TGCAGTGCTAGGCGGGGGGGGATAGAGACCCAGTACTTC | CSARRGGIETQYF
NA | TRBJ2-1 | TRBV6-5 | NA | TGTGCCAGCAGTTACTCGGGCGGTGAGGGAATTTATGAGCAGTTCTTC | CASSYSGGEGIYEQFF
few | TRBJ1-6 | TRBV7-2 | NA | TGTGCCAGCAGCCCGCGCTCGGGGGGGAATAATTCACCCCTCCACTTT | CASSPRSGGNNSPLHF
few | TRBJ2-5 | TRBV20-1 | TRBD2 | TGCAGTGCTAGAGTAGCGGGCCAAGAGACCCAGTACTTC | CSARVAGQETQYF
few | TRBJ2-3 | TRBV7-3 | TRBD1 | TGTGCCAGCAGTCCCTCGGACAGGAGCACAGATACGCAGTATTTT | CASSPSDRSTDTQYF